The 7 T cell receptor beta chains in this list originate from one sample, sequenced in a study of T cell repertoires in cytomegalovirus infection. These TCRs are of unknown antigen specificity. TCRdb re-analysed the reads in MiXCR, keeping a single row per CDR3 protein. The table includes about 890,000 distinct CDR3 sequences, around 32% detected once. This material consisted of cultured CD8+ T cells from PBMCs, taken from culture after CMV antigen stimulation. Source of these receptors: a human donor in good health (CMV status not recorded). Some clones in this sample may be carry-over from other donors' samples.

CDR3 nucleotide sequence: TGCGCCAGCAGTGAAGGCGGGGCGCGCAACGAGCAGTACTTC. The encoded protein is CASSEGGARNEQYF. The rearrangement links TRBV10-2 to TRBJ2-7; weak D call: TRBD2 (6 bases). In germline, CDR1 is WSHSY, CDR2 SAAADI. CDR3 length: 14 amino acids. Trimming stripped 3 bases from V and 5 bases from J, with 14 bases between.

The chain carries TRBV15 and TRBJ2-3; the D is unclear. The CDR3 is 13 residues long. The V end lost 5 bases, the J end lost 3 bases, and 9 bases lay between the germline ends. CDR1 LNHNV and CDR2 YYDKDF come from the germline V gene (reference sequence). The CDR3 loop is CATSPYRTDTQYF. In DNA form, the CDR3 reads TGTGCCACCAGCCCCTATAGGACAGATACGCAGTATTTT.

This chain uses TRBV7-8 with TRBJ2-5; D gene unclear. V lost 5 bases to trimming and J lost 5 bases, with 12 bases between them. This CDR3 has 13 amino acids. The germline CDR1 and CDR2 sequences are SGHVS and FQNEAQ. Here the CDR3 DNA reads TGTGCCAGCAGCCCCCGGACGGCGGAGACCCAGTACTTC. Its protein is CASSPRTAETQYF.

This clonotype was observed many times. V is TRBV10-3 and J is TRBJ2-6; the D gene is possibly TRBD1 (6 bases). V was cut by 9 bases and J by 2 bases, with 38 bases left in between. Per the germline V gene, CDR1 is ENHRY and CDR2 is SYGVKD. The CDR3 sequence is 23 residues long. In DNA form, the CDR3 reads TGTGCCATATCCTCTCTTAGGGGGAAACCTCCCTCTGGGTATAGCCCTGGGGCCAACGTCCTGACTTTC. It encodes CAISSLRGKPPSGYSPGANVLTF.

On this clonotype: The junction shows a germline mismatch at one end, possibly a read error. The V and J genes are TRBV7-9 and TRBJ2-3; perhaps TRBD1 as D (5 bases). CDR1 SEHNR and CDR2 FQNEAQ come from the germline V gene (reference sequence). The CDR3 consists of 16 residues. The CDR3 DNA sequence: TGTGTCAGCACCAACGTCGACAGAGCTAGCACAGATACGCAGTATTTT. Amino acid sequence: CVSTNVDRASTDTQYF.

This clonotype was observed at least ten times. V is TRBV28 and J is TRBJ2-3; unclear D gene. The germline V gene encodes CDR1 MDHEN and CDR2 SYDVKM. This CDR3 is built from 19 residues. V was shortened by 4 bases and J by 1 base, with 24 bases between the two germline ends. CDR3 loop: CASSSLSLGRIIGTDTQYF. CDR3 DNA: TGTGCCAGCAGTTCGCTTAGTTTAGGCAGAATCATAGGCACAGATACGCAGTATTTT.

The J gene is TRBJ1-3, the V gene TRBV28; TRBD1 matches at 7 bases. Germline trimming cut 4 bases from V and 4 bases from J; bases unmatched to any gene: 10. The CDR3 covers 16 residues. Germline V gene lookup returns CDR1 MDHEN and CDR2 SYDVKM. The CDR3 loop is CASSSGDRVKGNTIYF. CDR3 coding DNA: TGTGCCAGCAGTTCGGGTGACAGGGTGAAGGGAAACACCATATATTTT.